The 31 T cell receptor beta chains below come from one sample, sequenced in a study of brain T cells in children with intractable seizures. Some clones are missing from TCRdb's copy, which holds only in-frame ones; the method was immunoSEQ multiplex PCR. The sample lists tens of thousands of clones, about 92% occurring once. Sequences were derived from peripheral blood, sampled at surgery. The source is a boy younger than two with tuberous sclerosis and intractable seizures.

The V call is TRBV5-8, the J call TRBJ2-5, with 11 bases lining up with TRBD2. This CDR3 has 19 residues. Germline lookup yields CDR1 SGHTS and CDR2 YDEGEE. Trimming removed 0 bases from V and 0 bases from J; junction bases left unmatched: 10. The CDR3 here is CASSLDRTSGSMYQETQYF. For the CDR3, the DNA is TGTGCCAGCAGCTTGGATCGGACTAGCGGGTCTATGTACCAAGAGACCCAGTACTTC. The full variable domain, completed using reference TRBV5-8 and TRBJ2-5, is EAGVTQSPTHLIKTRGQQATLRCSPISGHTSVYWYQQALGLGLQFLLWYDEGEERNRGNFPPRFSGRQFPNYSSELNVNALELEDSALYLCASSLDRTSGSMYQETQYFGPGTRLLVL.

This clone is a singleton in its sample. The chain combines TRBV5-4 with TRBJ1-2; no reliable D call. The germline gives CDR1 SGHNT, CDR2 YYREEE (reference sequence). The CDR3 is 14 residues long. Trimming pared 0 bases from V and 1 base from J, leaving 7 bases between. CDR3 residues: CASSLDGRNYGYTF. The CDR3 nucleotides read TGTGCCAGCAGCTTGGACGGCCGTAACTATGGCTACACCTTC.

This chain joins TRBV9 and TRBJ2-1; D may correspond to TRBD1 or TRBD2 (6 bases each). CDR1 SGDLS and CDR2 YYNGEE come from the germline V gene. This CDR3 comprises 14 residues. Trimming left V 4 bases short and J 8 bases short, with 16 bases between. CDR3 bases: TGTGCCAGCAGCCCCGGGGGCACGCTCGATGAGCAGTTCTTC. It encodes CASSPGGTLDEQFF.

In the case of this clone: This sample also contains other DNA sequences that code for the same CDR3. DNA of the CDR3: TGTGCCAGTAGCGCCGGGGAGCTGTTTTTT. Encoded protein: CASSAGELFF. The chain recombines TRBV19 with TRBJ2-2, with unresolved D. V lost 6 bases and J 6 bases, leaving 2 bases between the germline ends. This CDR3 has 10 amino acids. In germline, CDR1 is LNHDA, CDR2 SQIVND (reference sequence).

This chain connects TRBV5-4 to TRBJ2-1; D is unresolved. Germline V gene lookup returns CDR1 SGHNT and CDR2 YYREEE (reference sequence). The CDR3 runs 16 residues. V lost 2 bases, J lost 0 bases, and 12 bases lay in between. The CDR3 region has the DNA TGTGCCAGCAGCTTCGGTGCAGGTAGCTCCTACAATGAGCAGTTCTTC. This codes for CASSFGAGSSYNEQFF.

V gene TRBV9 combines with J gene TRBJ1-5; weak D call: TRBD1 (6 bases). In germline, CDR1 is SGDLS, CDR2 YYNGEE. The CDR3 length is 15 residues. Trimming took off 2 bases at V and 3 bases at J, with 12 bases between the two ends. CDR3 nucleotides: TGTGCCAGCAGCGTCGGACAGTCTTTCAATCAGCCCCAGCATTTT. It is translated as CASSVGQSFNQPQHF.

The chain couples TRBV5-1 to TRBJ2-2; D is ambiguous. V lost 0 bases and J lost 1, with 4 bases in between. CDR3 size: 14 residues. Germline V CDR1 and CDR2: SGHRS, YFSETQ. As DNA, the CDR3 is TGCGCCAGCAGCTTGGCCGAGAACACCGGGGAGCTGTTTTTT. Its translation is CASSLAENTGELFF.

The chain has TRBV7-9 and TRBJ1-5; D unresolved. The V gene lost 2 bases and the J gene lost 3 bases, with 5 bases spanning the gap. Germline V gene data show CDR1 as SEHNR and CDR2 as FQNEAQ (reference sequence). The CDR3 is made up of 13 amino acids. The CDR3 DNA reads TGTGCCAGCAGCTTACAGGACAATCAGCCCCAGCATTTT. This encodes CASSLQDNQPQHF.

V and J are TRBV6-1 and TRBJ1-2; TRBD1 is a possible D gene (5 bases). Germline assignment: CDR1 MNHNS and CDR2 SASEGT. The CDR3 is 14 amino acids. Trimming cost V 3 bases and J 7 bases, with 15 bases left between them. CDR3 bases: TGTGCCAGCAGTGATCACCGGGGGTTACGTGGCTACACCTTC. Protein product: CASSDHRGLRGYTF.

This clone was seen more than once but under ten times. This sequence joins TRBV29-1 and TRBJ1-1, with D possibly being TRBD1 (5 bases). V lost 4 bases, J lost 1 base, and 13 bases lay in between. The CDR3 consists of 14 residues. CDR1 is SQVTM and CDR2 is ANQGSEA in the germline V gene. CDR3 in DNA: TGCAGCGTTGCCCGACAGAATTGGAACACTGAAGCTTTCTTT. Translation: CSVARQNWNTEAFF.

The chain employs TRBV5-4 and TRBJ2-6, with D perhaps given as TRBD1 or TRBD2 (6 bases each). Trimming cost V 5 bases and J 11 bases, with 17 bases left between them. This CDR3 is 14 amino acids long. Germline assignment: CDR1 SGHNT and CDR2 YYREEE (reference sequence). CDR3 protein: CASSNNFGGDVLTF. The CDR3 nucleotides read TGTGCCAGCAGTAATAATTTCGGGGGCGACGTCCTGACTTTC. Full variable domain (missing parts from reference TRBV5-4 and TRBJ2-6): ETGVTQSPTHLIKTRGQQVTLRCSSQSGHNTVSWYQQALGQGPQFIFQYYREEENGRGNFPPRFSGLQFPNYSSELNVNALELDDSALYLCASSNNFGGDVLTFGAGSRLTVL.

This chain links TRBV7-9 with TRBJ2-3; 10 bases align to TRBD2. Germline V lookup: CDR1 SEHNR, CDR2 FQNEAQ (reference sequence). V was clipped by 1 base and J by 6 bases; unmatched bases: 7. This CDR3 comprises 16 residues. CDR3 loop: CASSLVASGSVDTQYF. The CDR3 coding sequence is TGTGCCAGCAGCTTAGTGGCTAGCGGGAGCGTCGATACGCAGTATTTT.

CDR3 bases: TGTGCCAGCAGTTACGTGGGGGCGGGCACCGGGGAGCTGTTTTTT. Its translation: CASSYVGAGTGELFF. The chain uses TRBV6-5 and TRBJ2-2; a weak D match, TRBD1 (6 bases). Germline assignment: CDR1 MNHEY and CDR2 SVGAGI. V gave up 2 bases and J gave up 4 bases, with 11 bases separating them. The CDR3 totals 15 residues.

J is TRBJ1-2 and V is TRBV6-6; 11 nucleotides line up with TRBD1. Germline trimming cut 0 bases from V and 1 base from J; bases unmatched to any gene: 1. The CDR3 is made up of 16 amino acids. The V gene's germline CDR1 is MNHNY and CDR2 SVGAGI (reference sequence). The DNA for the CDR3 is TGTGCCAGCAGTTACTCCGGGACAGGGGGTAACTATGGCTACACCTTC. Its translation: CASSYSGTGGNYGYTF.

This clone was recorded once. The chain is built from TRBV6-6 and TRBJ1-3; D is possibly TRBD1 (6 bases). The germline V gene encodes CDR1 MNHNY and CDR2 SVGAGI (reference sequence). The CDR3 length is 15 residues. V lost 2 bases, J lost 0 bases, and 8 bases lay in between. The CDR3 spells CASSYGTNSGNTIYF. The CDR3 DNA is TGTGCCAGCAGTTACGGGACAAACTCTGGAAACACCATATATTTT.

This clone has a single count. This chain's CDR3 is CASSPPAHKGEKLFF. CDR3 in DNA: TGTGCCAGCAGCCCCCCCGCACACAAGGGCGAAAAACTGTTTTTT. The V and J genes are TRBV9 and TRBJ1-4; D is unresolved. The CDR3 runs 15 residues. Germline CDR1 is SGDLS and CDR2 is YYNGEE. V lost 4 bases to trimming and J lost 8 bases, with 18 bases between them.

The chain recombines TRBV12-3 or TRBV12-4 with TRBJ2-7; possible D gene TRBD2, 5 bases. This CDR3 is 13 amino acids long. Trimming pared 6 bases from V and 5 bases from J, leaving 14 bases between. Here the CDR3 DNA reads TGTGCCAGCAGCACCGGGATATACGACGAGCAGTACTTC. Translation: CASSTGIYDEQYF.

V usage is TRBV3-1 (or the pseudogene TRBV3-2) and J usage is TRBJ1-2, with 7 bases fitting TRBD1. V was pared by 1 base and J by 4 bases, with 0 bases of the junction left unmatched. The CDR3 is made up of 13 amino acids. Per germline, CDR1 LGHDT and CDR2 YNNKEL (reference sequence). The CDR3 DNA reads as TGTGCCAGCAGCCAAGCAGGGGGCTATGGCTACACCTTC. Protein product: CASSQAGGYGYTF.

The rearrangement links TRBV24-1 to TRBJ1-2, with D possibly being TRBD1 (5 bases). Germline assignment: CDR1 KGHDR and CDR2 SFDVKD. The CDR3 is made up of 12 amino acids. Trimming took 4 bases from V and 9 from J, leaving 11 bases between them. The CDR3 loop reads CATSDNRRSYTF. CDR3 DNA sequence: TGTGCCACCAGTGACAACAGGAGGAGCTACACCTTC.

CDR3 nucleotides: TGTGCCAGCCCAATGCCGCCCCCTGGAAACACCATATATTTT. The encoded protein is CASPMPPPGNTIYF. The gene calls are TRBV6-6 and TRBJ1-3; no clear D. Germline loops: CDR1 MNHNY, CDR2 SVGAGI (reference sequence). This CDR3 contains 14 residues. V lost 8 bases, J lost 2 bases, and 13 bases lay in between.

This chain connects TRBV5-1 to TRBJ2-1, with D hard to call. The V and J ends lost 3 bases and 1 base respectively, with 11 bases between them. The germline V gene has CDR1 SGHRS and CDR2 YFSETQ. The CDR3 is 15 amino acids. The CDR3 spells CASSYDSPSYNEQFF. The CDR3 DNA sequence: TGCGCCAGCAGCTACGATTCCCCATCCTACAATGAGCAGTTCTTC.

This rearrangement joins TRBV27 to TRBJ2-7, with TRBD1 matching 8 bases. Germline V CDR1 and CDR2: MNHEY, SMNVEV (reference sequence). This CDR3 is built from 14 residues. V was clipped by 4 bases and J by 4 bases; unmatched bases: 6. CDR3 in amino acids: CASSYGQGGYEQYF. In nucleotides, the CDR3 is TGTGCCAGCAGTTATGGACAGGGAGGTTACGAGCAGTACTTC.

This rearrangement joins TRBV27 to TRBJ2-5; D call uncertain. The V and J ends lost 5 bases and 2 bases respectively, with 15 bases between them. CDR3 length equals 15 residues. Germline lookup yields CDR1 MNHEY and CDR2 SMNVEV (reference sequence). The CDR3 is CASSPAFLLQETQYF. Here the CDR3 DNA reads TGTGCCAGCAGTCCCGCCTTTTTGCTACAAGAGACCCAGTACTTC.

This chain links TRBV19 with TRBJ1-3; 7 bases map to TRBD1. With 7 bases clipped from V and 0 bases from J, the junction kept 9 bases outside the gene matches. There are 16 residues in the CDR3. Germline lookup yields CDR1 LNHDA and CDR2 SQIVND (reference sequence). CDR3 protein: CASTADRLNSGNTIYF. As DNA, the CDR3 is TGTGCCAGTACTGCGGACAGGTTGAACTCTGGAAACACCATATATTTT. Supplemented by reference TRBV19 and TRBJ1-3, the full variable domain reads DGGITQSPKYLFRKEGQNVTLSCEQNLNHDAMYWYRQDPGQGLRLIYYSQIVNDFQKGDIAEGYSVSREKKESFPLTVTSAQKNPTAFYLCASTADRLNSGNTIYFGEGSWLTVV.

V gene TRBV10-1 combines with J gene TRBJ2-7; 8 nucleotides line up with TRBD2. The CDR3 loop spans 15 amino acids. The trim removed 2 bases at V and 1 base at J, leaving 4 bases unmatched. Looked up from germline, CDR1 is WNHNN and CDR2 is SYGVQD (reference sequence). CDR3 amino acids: CASSEGASGSYEQYF. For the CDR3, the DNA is TGCGCCAGCAGTGAGGGGGCTAGCGGGTCCTACGAGCAGTACTTC.

CDR3 bases: TGTGCCAGTAGTATAGATCCCCTGACTAGCGGGGGGGAGGATACGCAGTATTTT. Its translation: CASSIDPLTSGGEDTQYF. The V gene is TRBV19, the J gene TRBJ2-3; 14 positions agree with TRBD2. The germline gives CDR1 LNHDA, CDR2 SQIVND (reference sequence). This CDR3 region has 18 residues. The V and J ends lost 0 bases and 6 bases, in that order; junction bases with no gene match: 8. The full variable domain, its missing parts supplied by reference TRBV19 and TRBJ2-3, is DGGITQSPKYLFRKEGQNVTLSCEQNLNHDAMYWYRQDPGQGLRLIYYSQIVNDFQKGDIAEGYSVSREKKESFPLTVTSAQKNPTAFYLCASSIDPLTSGGEDTQYFGPGTRLTVL.

Written as DNA, the CDR3 is TGCGCCAGCAGCTTGATTGAGGGGGCGTGGGACAATGAGCAGTTCTTC. Residues: CASSLIEGAWDNEQFF. The chain is built from TRBV5-1 and TRBJ2-1; 7 bases match TRBD1. Unmatched junction bases numbered 9, after V lost 1 base and J lost 5 bases. This CDR3 is 16 amino acids long. Germline lookup yields CDR1 SGHRS and CDR2 YFSETQ.

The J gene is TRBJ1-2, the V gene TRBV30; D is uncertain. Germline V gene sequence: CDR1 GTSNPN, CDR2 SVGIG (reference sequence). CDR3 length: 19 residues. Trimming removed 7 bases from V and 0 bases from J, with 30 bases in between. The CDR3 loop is CALGLAVRQSKRTNYGYTF. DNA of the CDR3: TGTGCCTTAGGACTCGCCGTTCGGCAATCAAAGCGTACTAACTATGGCTACACCTTC.

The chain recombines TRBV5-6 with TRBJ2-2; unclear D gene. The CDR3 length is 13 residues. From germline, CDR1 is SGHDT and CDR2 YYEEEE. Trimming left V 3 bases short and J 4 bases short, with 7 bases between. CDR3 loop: CASSSWATGELFF. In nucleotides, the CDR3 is TGTGCCAGCAGCTCGTGGGCCACCGGGGAGCTGTTTTTT.

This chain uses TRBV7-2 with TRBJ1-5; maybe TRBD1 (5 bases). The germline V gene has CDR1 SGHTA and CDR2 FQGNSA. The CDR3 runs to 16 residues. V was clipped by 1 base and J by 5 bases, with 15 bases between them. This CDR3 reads CASSLVGRTFDQPQHF. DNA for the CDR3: TGTGCCAGCAGCTTAGTTGGGAGGACATTTGATCAGCCCCAGCATTTT. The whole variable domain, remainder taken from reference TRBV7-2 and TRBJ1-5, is GAGVSQSPSNKVTEKGKDVELRCDPISGHTALYWYRQSLGQGLEFLIYFQGNSAPDKSGLPSDRFSAERTGGSVSTLTIQRTQQEDSAVYLCASSLVGRTFDQPQHFGDGTRLSIL.

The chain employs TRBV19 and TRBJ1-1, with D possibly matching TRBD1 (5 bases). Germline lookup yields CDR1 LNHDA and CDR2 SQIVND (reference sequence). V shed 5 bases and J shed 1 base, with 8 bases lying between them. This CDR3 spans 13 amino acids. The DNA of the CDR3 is TGTGCCAGTAGTGACAGTAGGAACACTGAAGCTTTCTTT. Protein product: CASSDSRNTEAFF.